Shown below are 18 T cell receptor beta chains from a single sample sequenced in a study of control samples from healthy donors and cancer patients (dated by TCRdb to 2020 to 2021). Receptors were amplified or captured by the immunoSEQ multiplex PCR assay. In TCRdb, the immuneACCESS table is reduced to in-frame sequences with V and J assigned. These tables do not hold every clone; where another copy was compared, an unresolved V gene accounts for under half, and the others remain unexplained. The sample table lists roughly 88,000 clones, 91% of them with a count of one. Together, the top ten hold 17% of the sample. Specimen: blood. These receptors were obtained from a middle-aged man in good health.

The CDR3 reads CASSQDGGRGRGYTF. As DNA, the CDR3 is TGTGCCAGCAGCCAAGATGGGGGCAGGGGACGCGGCTACACCTTC. The rearrangement uses TRBV3-1 (or the pseudogene TRBV3-2) and TRBJ1-2, with a tentative D call TRBD1 (6 bases). Germline CDR1 and CDR2: LGHDT and YNNKEL (reference sequence). The V end was cut by 0 bases, the J end by 8 bases, with 16 bases between. The CDR3 is made up of 15 amino acids.

The chain's CDR3 is CASRPDRDTEAFF. The CDR3 DNA sequence: TGTGCCAGCAGGCCTGACAGGGACACTGAAGCTTTCTTT. The genes are TRBV7-2 and TRBJ1-1, with TRBD1 identical over 7 bases. After removal of 6 bases from V and 3 bases from J, the junction contained 4 bases not matched to a gene. Looked up from germline, CDR1 is SGHTA and CDR2 is FQGNSA. CDR3 size: 13 residues.

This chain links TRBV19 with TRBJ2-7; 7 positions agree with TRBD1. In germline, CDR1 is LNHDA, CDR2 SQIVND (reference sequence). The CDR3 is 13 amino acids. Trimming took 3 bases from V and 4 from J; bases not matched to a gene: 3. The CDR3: CASSMGQPYEQYF. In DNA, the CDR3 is TGTGCCAGTAGTATGGGACAGCCATACGAGCAGTACTTC.

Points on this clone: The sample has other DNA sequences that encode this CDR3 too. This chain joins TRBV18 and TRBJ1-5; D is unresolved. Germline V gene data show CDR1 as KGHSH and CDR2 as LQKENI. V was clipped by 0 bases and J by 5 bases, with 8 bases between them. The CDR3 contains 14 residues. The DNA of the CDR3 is TGTGCCAGCTCACCACCAGGTGGAGATCAGCCCCAGCATTTT. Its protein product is CASSPPGGDQPQHF.

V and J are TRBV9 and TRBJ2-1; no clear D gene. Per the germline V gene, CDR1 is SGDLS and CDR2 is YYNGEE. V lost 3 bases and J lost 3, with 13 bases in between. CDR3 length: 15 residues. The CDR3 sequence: CASSAGPQYYNEQFF. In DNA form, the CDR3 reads TGTGCCAGCAGCGCCGGCCCGCAATACTACAATGAGCAGTTCTTC.

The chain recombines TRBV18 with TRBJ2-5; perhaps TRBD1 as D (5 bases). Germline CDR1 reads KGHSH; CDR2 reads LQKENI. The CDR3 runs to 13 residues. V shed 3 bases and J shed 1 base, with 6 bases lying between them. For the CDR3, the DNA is TGTGCCAGCTCACCGACAGCCCAAGAGACCCAGTACTTC. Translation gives CASSPTAQETQYF.

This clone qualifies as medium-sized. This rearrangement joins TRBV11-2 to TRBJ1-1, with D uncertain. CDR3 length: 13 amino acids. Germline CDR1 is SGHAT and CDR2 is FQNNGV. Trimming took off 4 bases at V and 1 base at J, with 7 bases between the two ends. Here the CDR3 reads CASSWSGNTEAFF. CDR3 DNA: TGTGCCAGCAGCTGGTCTGGGAACACTGAAGCTTTCTTT.

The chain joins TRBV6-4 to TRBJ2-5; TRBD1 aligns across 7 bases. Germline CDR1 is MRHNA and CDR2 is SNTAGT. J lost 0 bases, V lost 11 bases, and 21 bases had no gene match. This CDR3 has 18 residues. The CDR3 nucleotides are TGTGCCGGTCGACAGGGAAAACACGCCGACCAGTACCAAGAGACCCAGTACTTC. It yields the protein CAGRQGKHADQYQETQYF.

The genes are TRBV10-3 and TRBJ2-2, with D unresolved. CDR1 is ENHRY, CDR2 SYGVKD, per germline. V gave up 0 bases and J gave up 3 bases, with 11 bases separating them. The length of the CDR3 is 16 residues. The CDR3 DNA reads TGTGCCATCAGTGAGTCGAGGCAGAAAGACACCGGGGAGCTGTTTTTT. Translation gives CAISESRQKDTGELFF.

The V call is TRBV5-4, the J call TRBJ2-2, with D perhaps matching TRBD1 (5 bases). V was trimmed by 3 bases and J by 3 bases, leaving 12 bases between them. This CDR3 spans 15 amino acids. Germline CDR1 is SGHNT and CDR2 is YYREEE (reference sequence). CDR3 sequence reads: CASSSFRGDTGELFF. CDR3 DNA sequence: TGTGCCAGCAGCTCCTTTAGGGGTGACACCGGGGAGCTGTTTTTT.

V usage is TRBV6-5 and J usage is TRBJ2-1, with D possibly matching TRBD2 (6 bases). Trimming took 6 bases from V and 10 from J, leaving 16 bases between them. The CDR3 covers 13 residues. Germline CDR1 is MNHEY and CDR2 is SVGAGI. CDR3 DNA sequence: TGTGCCAGCAGGCGCCGACTAGTCTCGGAGCAGTTCTTC. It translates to CASRRRLVSEQFF.

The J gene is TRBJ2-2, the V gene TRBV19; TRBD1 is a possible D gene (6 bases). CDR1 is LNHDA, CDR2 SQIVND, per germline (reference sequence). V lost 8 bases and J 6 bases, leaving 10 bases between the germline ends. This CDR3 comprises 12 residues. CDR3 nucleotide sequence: TGTGCCAGTTCACAGGGTTCCGGGGAGCTGTTTTTT. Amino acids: CASSQGSGELFF.

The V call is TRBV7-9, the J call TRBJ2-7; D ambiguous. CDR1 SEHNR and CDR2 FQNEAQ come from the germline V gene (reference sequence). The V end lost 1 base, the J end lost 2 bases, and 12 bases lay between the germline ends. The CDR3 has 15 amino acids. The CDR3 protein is CASSLVVGSTYEQYF. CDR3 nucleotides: TGTGCCAGCAGCTTAGTAGTCGGTTCCACCTACGAGCAGTACTTC.

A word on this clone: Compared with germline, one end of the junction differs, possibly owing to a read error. The DNA for the CDR3 is TGTGCCAGTAGTTCCCTAGTAATCTTT. It translates to CASSSLVIF. The chain has TRBV19 and TRBJ1-1, with D unclear. Germline V gene lookup returns CDR1 LNHDA and CDR2 SQIVND (reference sequence). The CDR3 consists of 9 residues.

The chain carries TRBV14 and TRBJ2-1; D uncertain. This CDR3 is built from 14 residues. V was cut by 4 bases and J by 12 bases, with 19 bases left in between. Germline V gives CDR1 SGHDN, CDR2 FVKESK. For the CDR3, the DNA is TGTGCCAGCAGCCCCAGAAGCCCGACATGGGGGCAGTTCTTC. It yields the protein CASSPRSPTWGQFF.

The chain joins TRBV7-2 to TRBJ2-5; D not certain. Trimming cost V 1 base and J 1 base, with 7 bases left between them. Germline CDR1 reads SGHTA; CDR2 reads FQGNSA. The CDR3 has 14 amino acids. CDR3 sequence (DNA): TGTGCCAGCAGCTTAGACAGCGTCCAAGAGACCCAGTACTTC. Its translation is CASSLDSVQETQYF.

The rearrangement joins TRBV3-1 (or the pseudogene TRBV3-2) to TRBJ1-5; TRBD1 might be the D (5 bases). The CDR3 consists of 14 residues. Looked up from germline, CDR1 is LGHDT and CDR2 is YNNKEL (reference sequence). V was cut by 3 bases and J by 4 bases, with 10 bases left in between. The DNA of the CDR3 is TGTGCCAGCAGCCAGGGGCGGGGAAATCAGCCCCAGCATTTT. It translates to CASSQGRGNQPQHF.

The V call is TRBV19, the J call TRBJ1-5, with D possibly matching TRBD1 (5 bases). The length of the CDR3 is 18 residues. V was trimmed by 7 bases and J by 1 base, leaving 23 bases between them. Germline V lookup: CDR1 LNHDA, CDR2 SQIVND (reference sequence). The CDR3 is CASMDSGRRWGSNQPQHF. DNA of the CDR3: TGTGCCAGTATGGACTCGGGTAGACGTTGGGGGAGCAATCAGCCCCAGCATTTT.